Below are 30 T cell receptor beta chains sequenced from a single sample in a study of T cells in Graves' hyperthyroidism and ophthalmopathy. TCR beta CDR3 regions were amplified from RNA transcripts. Using the HTBI primer set, a first-round RT-PCR was run on the TCR CDR3. TCRdb passed the multiplex PCR reads through MiXCR, listing each CDR3 protein once. The table shows around 690,000 distinct CDR3 sequences, with 15% to 20% occurring only once. The sample consisted of blood. These receptors were collected from a man over 45 with Graves' hyperthyroidism.

In this sample, this clonotype turned up many times. The rearrangement joins TRBV7-2 to TRBJ2-3; 7 bases fit TRBD1. The CDR3 covers 14 residues. V trimming: 5 bases; J trimming: 4 bases; junction bases outside the gene matches: 6. CDR1 is SGHTA, CDR2 FQGNSA, per germline. CDR3 sequence (DNA): TGTGCCAGCAGCGCCCAGGGGGTGGCAGATACGCAGTATTTT. Its protein product is CASSAQGVADTQYF.

The V gene is TRBV19, the J gene TRBJ1-5; the D is unclear. Per the germline V gene, CDR1 is LNHDA and CDR2 is SQIVND (reference sequence). The germline V and J ends were trimmed by 7 bases and 0 bases, with 13 bases remaining between them. This CDR3 spans 15 amino acids. The CDR3 sequence: CASTSLADSNQPQHF. The CDR3 DNA reads as TGTGCCAGTACAAGTCTCGCCGATAGCAATCAGCCCCAGCATTTT. Full variable domain (remainder filled in from reference TRBV19 and TRBJ1-5): DGGITQSPKYLFRKEGQNVTLSCEQNLNHDAMYWYRQDPGQGLRLIYYSQIVNDFQKGDIAEGYSVSREKKESFPLTVTSAQKNPTAFYLCASTSLADSNQPQHFGDGTRLSIL.

The J gene is TRBJ1-5, the V gene TRBV20-1; D may be TRBD1 (6 bases). CDR3 length: 15 amino acids. V was clipped by 4 bases and J by 8 bases, with 21 bases between them. Germline V gives CDR1 DFQATT, CDR2 SNEGSKA (reference sequence). DNA for the CDR3: TGCAGTGCTATCCAAAGAGTGGGGGGCTGGGAGCCCCAGCATTTT. Translating gives CSAIQRVGGWEPQHF.

Notes on this clonotype: Germline and junction disagree at one end, which may indicate a read error. The rearrangement joins TRBV12-3 or TRBV12-4 to TRBJ2-7; 8 bases match TRBD2. This CDR3 has 15 amino acids. DNA for the CDR3: TGTGCCAGCAGTCCTGAGCTAGCGGGCGCCTACGAGCAGTGCTTC. Translation gives CASSPELAGAYEQCF.

This clonotype was recorded at least ten times. The chain has TRBV20-1 and TRBJ2-3; the match to TRBD2 covers 8 bases. The CDR3 length is 18 residues. Germline CDR1 and CDR2: DFQATT and SNEGSKA (reference sequence). With 0 bases clipped from V and 0 bases from J, the junction kept 11 bases outside the gene matches. DNA of the CDR3: TGCAGTGCTAGAGATACGTTTACTAGCGGCCCGAGCACAGATACGCAGTATTTT. Protein sequence: CSARDTFTSGPSTDTQYF.

This sequence joins TRBV28 and TRBJ1-6; D ambiguous. The CDR3 is made up of 12 amino acids. Trimming removed 8 bases from V and 7 bases from J, with 9 bases in between. The germline gives CDR1 MDHEN, CDR2 SYDVKM. CDR3 nucleotide sequence: TGTGCCAGCTTGACCGGGAATTCACCCCTCCACTTT. Residues: CASLTGNSPLHF.

This clonotype was counted ten times or more. The J gene is TRBJ1-2, the V gene TRBV6-2 or TRBV6-3, with 7 bases fitting TRBD1. The CDR3 has 13 amino acids. CDR1 and CDR2 (germline): MNHEY, SVGEGT. V lost 6 bases, J lost 8 bases, and 9 bases stayed unmatched. This CDR3 reads CASSPDRERGYTF. In DNA form, the CDR3 reads TGTGCCAGCAGCCCCGACAGGGAACGCGGCTACACCTTC.

The V and J genes are TRBV20-1 and TRBJ2-7, with 12 bases identical to TRBD2. This CDR3 comprises 12 residues. Germline V gives CDR1 DFQATT, CDR2 SNEGSKA (reference sequence). The V and J ends lost 6 bases and 4 bases, in that order; junction bases with no gene match: 1. Written as DNA, the CDR3 is TGCAGTGCCGGGACTAGCGGGTACGAGCAGTACTTC. Translation: CSAGTSGYEQYF.

This clonotype has ten or more counts. The V and J genes are TRBV11-3 and TRBJ2-2; TRBD1 might be the D (5 bases). V gave up 2 bases and J gave up 2 bases, with 9 bases separating them. The germline V gene has CDR1 SGHNT and CDR2 YENEEA. The CDR3 runs to 15 residues. In DNA, the CDR3 is TGTGCCAGCAGCTTATTCAGGGCTAACACCGGGGAGCTGTTTTTT. This gives the protein CASSLFRANTGELFF.

The V call is TRBV30, the J call TRBJ1-3; possible D gene TRBD1, 5 bases. V dropped 1 base and J dropped 3 bases, with 13 bases sitting between them. The CDR3 is 15 residues long. Germline loops: CDR1 GTSNPN, CDR2 SVGIG (reference sequence). The chain's CDR3 is CAWSEGRNRGNTIYF. DNA for the CDR3: TGTGCCTGGAGTGAGGGACGGAATCGTGGAAACACCATATATTTT.

The chain recombines TRBV20-1 with TRBJ2-5; TRBD1 is a possible D gene (6 bases). CDR3 size: 14 residues. V dropped 5 bases and J dropped 2 bases, with 15 bases sitting between them. Germline assignment: CDR1 DFQATT and CDR2 SNEGSKA (reference sequence). The CDR3 region is CSAYSGVRQETQYF. The CDR3 DNA sequence: TGCAGTGCTTACTCAGGGGTTCGGCAAGAGACCCAGTACTTC.

This clonotype was seen ten or more times. The chain employs TRBV27 and TRBJ2-7; 10 bases are shared with TRBD2. The CDR3 is 19 residues long. Unmatched junction bases numbered 22, after V lost 5 bases and J lost 6 bases. Germline V CDR1 and CDR2: MNHEY, SMNVEV (reference sequence). The chain's CDR3 is CASSADREREGRRTGEQYF. The CDR3 DNA is TGTGCCAGCAGTGCCGACCGGGAGCGGGAGGGCCGCCGGACGGGCGAGCAGTACTTC.

At least ten counts were recorded for this clonotype. The chain links TRBV7-9 to TRBJ1-4; the D gene is possibly TRBD1 (5 bases). Germline V gene lookup returns CDR1 SEHNR and CDR2 FQNEAQ (reference sequence). V was trimmed by 1 base and J by 8 bases, leaving 11 bases between them. The CDR3 runs 14 residues. The CDR3 is CASSLGDREEKLFF. The CDR3 DNA reads as TGTGCCAGCAGCTTAGGGGACCGGGAGGAAAAACTGTTTTTT.

V and J are TRBV19 and TRBJ1-1, with TRBD1 matching over 12 bases. After removal of 1 base from V and 4 bases from J, the junction contained 4 bases not matched to a gene. The CDR3 length is 16 residues. CDR1 and CDR2 (germline): LNHDA, SQIVND (reference sequence). In nucleotides, the CDR3 is TGTGCCAGTAGTATAGCAGGGGACAGGGGGCCCACTGAAGCTTTCTTT. This translates into CASSIAGDRGPTEAFF.

This clonotype was counted ten times or more. This chain links TRBV28 with TRBJ2-1; TRBD2 aligns across 7 bases. The germline CDR1 and CDR2 sequences are MDHEN and SYDVKM. The V and J ends lost 6 bases and 4 bases, in that order; junction bases with no gene match: 9. The CDR3 is made up of 15 amino acids. CDR3 residues: CASRLGGSYYNEQFF. In DNA, the CDR3 is TGTGCCAGCAGGCTAGGCGGGAGTTATTACAATGAGCAGTTCTTC.

This clonotype was counted at least ten times. CDR3 loop: CASSLDREGHTEAFF. The CDR3 DNA follows: TGTGCCAGCAGTTTGGACAGGGAAGGGCACACTGAAGCTTTCTTT. The chain carries TRBV27 and TRBJ1-1, with 8 bases identical to TRBD1. Germline V gives CDR1 MNHEY, CDR2 SMNVEV (reference sequence). V shed 3 bases, J shed 3 bases, and the junction held 6 bases outside the gene matches. The CDR3 loop spans 15 amino acids.

This clonotype was recorded at least ten times. The chain couples TRBV5-6 to TRBJ2-1; TRBD2 agrees at 8 bases. The V gene end was trimmed by 2 bases and the J gene end by 3 bases; junction bases not matched to a gene: 7. Germline V CDR1 and CDR2: SGHDT, YYEEEE. This CDR3 comprises 16 residues. CDR3 DNA sequence: TGTGCCAGCAGCTTCCCGACTAGCGAGTTCTACAATGAGCAGTTCTTC. It translates to CASSFPTSEFYNEQFF. Complete variable domain (other parts from reference TRBV5-6 and TRBJ2-1): DAGVTQSPTHLIKTRGQQVTLRCSPKSGHDTVSWYQQALGQGPQFIFQYYEEEERQRGNFPDRFSGHQFPNYSSELNVNALLLGDSALYLCASSFPTSEFYNEQFFGPGTRLTVL.

This clonotype came up many times. CDR3 sequence: CASSLQAGNTIYF. The CDR3 coding sequence is TGTGCCAGCAGCTTGCAGGCTGGAAACACCATATATTTT. The rearrangement links TRBV11-2 to TRBJ1-3; D not certain. This CDR3 contains 13 residues. Per the germline V gene, CDR1 is SGHAT and CDR2 is FQNNGV. The V end lost 3 bases, the J end lost 2 bases, and 5 bases lay between the germline ends.

The V and J genes are TRBV4-3 and TRBJ2-3; D gene uncertain. Germline V gene data show CDR1 as LGHNA and CDR2 as YSLEER. Between the trimmed V and J ends, which lost 0 bases and 3 bases, there was a span of 7 bases. The CDR3 runs 14 residues. The DNA of the CDR3 is TGCGCCAGCAGCCAAGATCGCGGTACAGATACGCAGTATTTT. This translates into CASSQDRGTDTQYF.

This clonotype showed up just a few times. This chain links TRBV24-1 with TRBJ2-1; 13 positions match TRBD2. Germline CDR1 is KGHDR and CDR2 is SFDVKD. The V segment lost 4 bases and the J segment 8 bases; nucleotides outside the gene matches: 7. CDR3 size: 16 residues. CDR3 protein: CATSDPTSGRSDEQFF. As DNA, the CDR3 is TGTGCCACCAGTGACCCGACTAGCGGGAGGAGTGATGAGCAGTTCTTC.

This clonotype was observed a handful of times. The rearrangement links TRBV5-1 to TRBJ2-1; TRBD2 matches 12 bases. CDR1 is SGHRS, CDR2 YFSETQ, per germline. J gave up 0 bases and V 4 bases, and 5 bases lay outside the gene matches. The CDR3 runs 17 residues. The CDR3 DNA follows: TGCGCCAGCAGCCTAGGGACTAGCGGGCGCTCCTACAATGAGCAGTTCTTC. Amino acids: CASSLGTSGRSYNEQFF.

This clonotype was found many times. V gene TRBV7-3 combines with J gene TRBJ2-7; weak D call: TRBD1 (6 bases). V lost 4 bases, J lost 3 bases, and 13 bases lay in between. This CDR3 contains 14 residues. CDR1 is SGHTA and CDR2 is FQGTGA in the germline V gene. CDR3 sequence (DNA): TGTGCCAGCAGCTCAAGGACAGATGGCTACGAGCAGTACTTC. Its translation is CASSSRTDGYEQYF. Full variable domain (outside the CDR3, taken from reference TRBV7-3 and TRBJ2-7): GAGVSQTPSNKVTEKGKYVELRCDPISGHTALYWYRQSLGQGPEFLIYFQGTGAADDSGLPNDRFFAVRPEGSVSTLKIQRTERGDSAVYLCASSSRTDGYEQYFGPGTRLTVT.

Many counts were recorded for this clonotype. This chain joins TRBV7-9 and TRBJ2-7; D is possibly TRBD1 (6 bases). Trimming stripped 1 base from V and 0 bases from J, with 10 bases between. Germline-derived CDR1 and CDR2 are SEHNR and FQNEAQ (reference sequence). The CDR3 loop spans 15 amino acids. The CDR3 DNA reads as TGTGCCAGCAGCTTAGGTTGGGACACCTCCTACGAGCAGTACTTC. The encoded protein is CASSLGWDTSYEQYF.

This clonotype appeared a few times. The V gene is TRBV28, the J gene TRBJ1-4, with 7 bases fitting TRBD1. The CDR3 covers 14 residues. J gave up 7 bases and V 5 bases, and 7 bases lay outside the gene matches. Germline V gene lookup returns CDR1 MDHEN and CDR2 SYDVKM. In DNA, the CDR3 is TGTGCCAGCAGTACCGGACAGGTCTCTGAAAAACTGTTTTTT. This sequence encodes CASSTGQVSEKLFF.

V usage is TRBV5-1 and J usage is TRBJ2-7; 14 nucleotides agree with TRBD2. The length of the CDR3 is 17 residues. The V segment lost 0 bases and the J segment 9 bases; nucleotides outside the gene matches: 11. Germline V gene lookup returns CDR1 SGHRS and CDR2 YFSETQ. The DNA for the CDR3 is TGCGCCAGCAGCTTGGGCGTGGGACTAGCGGGAGTTTTGGGGCAGTACTTC. This gives the protein CASSLGVGLAGVLGQYF.

This clonotype was recorded a few times. The genes are TRBV10-3 and TRBJ1-1, with D possibly being TRBD1 (6 bases). This CDR3 is 15 amino acids long. Trimming pared 6 bases from V and 0 bases from J, leaving 14 bases between. Germline CDR1 reads ENHRY; CDR2 reads SYGVKD. The CDR3 reads CAIRDSGGVNTEAFF. DNA for the CDR3: TGTGCCATCAGGGACAGCGGAGGGGTGAACACTGAAGCTTTCTTT.

This clonotype occurred many times. CDR3 sequence: CSAQDQRGTYEQYF. Written as DNA, the CDR3 is TGCAGTGCCCAAGACCAGCGGGGGACCTACGAGCAGTACTTC. The gene calls are TRBV20-1 and TRBJ2-7; 8 nucleotides align to TRBD2. V shed 6 bases and J 2 bases; nucleotides not matched to a gene: 9. Germline CDR1 and CDR2: DFQATT and SNEGSKA (reference sequence). The CDR3 is 14 residues long.

This clonotype was detected many times. V is TRBV5-1 and J is TRBJ2-1; 9 bases fit TRBD2. Per germline, CDR1 SGHRS and CDR2 YFSETQ. The V gene end was trimmed by 2 bases and the J gene end by 8 bases; junction bases not matched to a gene: 5. This CDR3 is 14 amino acids long. The CDR3 region has the DNA TGCGCCAGCAGCTTTAGCGGGAGTAATTATGAGCAGTTCTTC. This translates into CASSFSGSNYEQFF.

Concerning this clonotype itself: A clone one base away is much larger, so this may be a read error. The chain is built from TRBV29-1 and TRBJ2-1, with 9 bases fitting TRBD1. This CDR3 region has 12 residues. Germline values: CDR1 SQVTM, CDR2 ANQGSEA. The CDR3 reads CSDVGQGNEQFF. The CDR3 nucleotides are TGCAGTGACGTAGGACAGGGGAATGAGCAGTTCTTC.

The V call is TRBV24-1, the J call TRBJ2-7; 7 nucleotides line up with TRBD1. The CDR3 is made up of 14 amino acids. With 2 bases clipped from V and 3 bases from J, the junction kept 3 bases outside the gene matches. The germline CDR1 and CDR2 sequences are KGHDR and SFDVKD. The CDR3 bases are TGTGCCACCAGTGATTGGGACAGCCTCTACGAGCAGTACTTC. Translating gives CATSDWDSLYEQYF.